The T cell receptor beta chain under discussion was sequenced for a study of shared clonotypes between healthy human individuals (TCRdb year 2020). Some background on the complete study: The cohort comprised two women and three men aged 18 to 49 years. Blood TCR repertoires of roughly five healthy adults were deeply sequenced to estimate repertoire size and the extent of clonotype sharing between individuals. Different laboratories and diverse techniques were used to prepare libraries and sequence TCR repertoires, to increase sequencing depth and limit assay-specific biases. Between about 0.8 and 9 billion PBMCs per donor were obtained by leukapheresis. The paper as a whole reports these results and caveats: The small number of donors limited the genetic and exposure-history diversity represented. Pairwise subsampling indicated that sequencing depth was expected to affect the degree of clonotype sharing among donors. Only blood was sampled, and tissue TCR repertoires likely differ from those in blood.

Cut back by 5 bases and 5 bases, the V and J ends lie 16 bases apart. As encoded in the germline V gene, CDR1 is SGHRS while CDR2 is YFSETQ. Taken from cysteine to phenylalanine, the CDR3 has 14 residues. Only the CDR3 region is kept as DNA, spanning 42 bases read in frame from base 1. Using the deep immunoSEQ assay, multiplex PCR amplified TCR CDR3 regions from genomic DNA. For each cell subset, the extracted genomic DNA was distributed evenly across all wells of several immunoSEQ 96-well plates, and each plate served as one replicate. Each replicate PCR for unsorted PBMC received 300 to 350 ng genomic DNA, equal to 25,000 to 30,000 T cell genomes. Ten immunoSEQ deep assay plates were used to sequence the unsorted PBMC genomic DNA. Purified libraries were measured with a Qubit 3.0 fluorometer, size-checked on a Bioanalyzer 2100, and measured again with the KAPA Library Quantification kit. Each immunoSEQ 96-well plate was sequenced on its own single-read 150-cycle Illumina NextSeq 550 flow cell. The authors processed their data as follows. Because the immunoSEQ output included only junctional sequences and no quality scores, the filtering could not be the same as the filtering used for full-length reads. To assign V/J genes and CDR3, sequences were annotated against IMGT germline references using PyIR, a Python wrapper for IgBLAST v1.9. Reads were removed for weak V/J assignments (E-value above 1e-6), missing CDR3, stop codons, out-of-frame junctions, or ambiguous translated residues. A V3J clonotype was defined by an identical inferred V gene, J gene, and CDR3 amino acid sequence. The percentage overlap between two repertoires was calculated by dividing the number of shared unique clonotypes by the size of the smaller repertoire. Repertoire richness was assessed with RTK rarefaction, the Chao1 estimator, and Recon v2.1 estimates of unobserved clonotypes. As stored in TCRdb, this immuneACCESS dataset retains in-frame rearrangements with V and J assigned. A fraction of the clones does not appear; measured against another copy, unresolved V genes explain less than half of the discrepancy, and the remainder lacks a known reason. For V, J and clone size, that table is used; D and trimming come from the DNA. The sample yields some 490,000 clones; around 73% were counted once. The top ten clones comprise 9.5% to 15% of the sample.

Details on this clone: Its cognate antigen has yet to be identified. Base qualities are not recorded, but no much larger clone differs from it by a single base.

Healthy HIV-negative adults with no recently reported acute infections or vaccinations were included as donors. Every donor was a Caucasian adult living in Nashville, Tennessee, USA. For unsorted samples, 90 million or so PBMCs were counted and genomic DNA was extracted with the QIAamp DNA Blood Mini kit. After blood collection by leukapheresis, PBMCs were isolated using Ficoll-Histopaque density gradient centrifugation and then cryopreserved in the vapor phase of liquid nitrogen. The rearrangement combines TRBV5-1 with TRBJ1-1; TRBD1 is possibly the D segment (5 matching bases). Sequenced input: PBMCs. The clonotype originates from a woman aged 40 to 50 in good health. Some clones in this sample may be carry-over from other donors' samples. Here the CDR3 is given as CASREDPHRTEAFF. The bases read TGCGCCAGCAGGGAAGACCCCCACAGGACTGAAGCTTTCTTT.